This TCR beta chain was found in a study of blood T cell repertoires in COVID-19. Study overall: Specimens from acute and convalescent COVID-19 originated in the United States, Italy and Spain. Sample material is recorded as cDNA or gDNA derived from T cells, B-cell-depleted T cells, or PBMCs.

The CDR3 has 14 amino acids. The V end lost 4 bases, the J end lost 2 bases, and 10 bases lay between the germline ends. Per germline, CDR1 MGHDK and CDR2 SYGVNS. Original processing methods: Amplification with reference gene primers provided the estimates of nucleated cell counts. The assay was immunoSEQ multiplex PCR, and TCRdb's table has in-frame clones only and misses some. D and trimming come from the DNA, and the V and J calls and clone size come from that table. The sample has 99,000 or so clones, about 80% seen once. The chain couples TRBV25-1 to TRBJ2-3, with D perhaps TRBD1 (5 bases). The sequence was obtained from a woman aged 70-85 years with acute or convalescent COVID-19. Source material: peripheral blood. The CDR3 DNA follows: TGTGCCAGCAGTGCCCAGGGTATCACAGATACGCAGTATTTT. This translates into CASSAQGITDTQYF.